Presented here are 16 T cell receptor beta chains from one specimen sequenced in a study of T cell repertoires in aging, cancer and after chemotherapy. TCR beta rearrangements were amplified from peripheral blood genomic DNA. A mixed TRB-A/B primer pool amplified rearranged TRB by multiplex touch-down PCR. TCRdb redid the calling of the multiplex PCR reads with MiXCR, one entry per CDR3 protein. Among some 11,000 distinct CDR3 sequences listed, 35% to 50% were seen once. The sequenced sample consisted of blood. These receptors all stem from a human donor in good health.

The chain links TRBV20-1 to TRBJ2-1; 10 nucleotides agree with TRBD2. V was clipped by 0 bases and J by 3 bases; unmatched bases: 2. This CDR3 is 15 amino acids long. Germline V gives CDR1 DFQATT, CDR2 SNEGSKA (reference sequence). The DNA of the CDR3 is TGCAGTGCTAGAGATAGACTAGCGGGCTACAATGAGCAGTTCTTC. This codes for CSARDRLAGYNEQFF.

CDR3 bases: TGTGCTGTTCTGCGTCCATATGAAGCTTTCTTT. This gives the protein CAVLRPYEAFF. The V and J genes are TRBV28 and TRBJ1-1; D is unclear. Germline V gives CDR1 MDHEN, CDR2 SYDVKM. The CDR3 has 11 amino acids.

This clonotype was observed a handful of times. The V gene is TRBV19, the J gene TRBJ2-6; 7 nucleotides match TRBD1. The CDR3 runs to 15 residues. CDR1 is LNHDA and CDR2 is SQIVND in the germline V gene (reference sequence). With 10 bases clipped from V and 0 bases from J, the junction kept 6 bases outside the gene matches. CDR3 bases: TGTGCCACAACACCAGGGGGCTCTGGGGCCAACGTCCTGACTTTC. This translates into CATTPGGSGANVLTF.

Details on this clonotype: A junction boundary mismatches the germline segment, possibly from a read error. J is TRBJ2-7 and V is TRBV19; D may be TRBD2 (6 bases). The CDR3 loop spans 14 amino acids. Germline-derived CDR1 and CDR2 are LNHDA and SQIVND (reference sequence). In DNA form, the CDR3 reads TGTGCCAGTAGCGAAACAACTAGCTCCCACGAGCAGTACTTC. Protein: CASSETTSSHEQYF.

This clonotype turned up a few times. The rearrangement joins TRBV7-9 to TRBJ1-2; D unresolved. Germline V CDR1 and CDR2: SEHNR, FQNEAQ (reference sequence). The CDR3 spans 13 residues. Trimming pared 1 base from V and 4 bases from J, leaving 7 bases between. The CDR3: CASSLEGFYGYTF. The CDR3 bases are TGTGCCAGCAGCTTAGAAGGATTCTATGGCTACACCTTC.

A word on this clonotype: This may be a read error, as it is one base from a much larger clone. The chain carries TRBV20-1 and TRBJ1-2; a weak D match, TRBD1 (6 bases). This CDR3 is built from 13 residues. V lost 3 bases and J 10 bases, leaving 18 bases between the germline ends. Germline lookup yields CDR1 DFQATT and CDR2 SNEGSKA (reference sequence). Here the CDR3 reads CSASTGRGSDYTF. The DNA for the CDR3 is TGCAGTGCTAGTACAGGGCGGGGGAGTGACTACACCTTC.

This chain connects TRBV28 to TRBJ2-7; perhaps TRBD1 as D (6 bases). This CDR3 has 13 amino acids. V was cut by 3 bases and J by 2 bases, with 8 bases left in between. Germline CDR1 MDHEN, CDR2 SYDVKM. For the CDR3, the DNA is TGTGCCAGCAGTTTGGACAGAGCCTACGAGCAGTACTTC. It is translated as CASSLDRAYEQYF.

The V call is TRBV7-2, the J call TRBJ2-2; tentatively, D is TRBD2 (5 bases). The V gene's germline CDR1 is SGHTA and CDR2 FQGNSA. The CDR3 sequence is 14 residues long. Trimming cost V 4 bases and J 6 bases, with 12 bases left between them. CDR3 loop: CASSYAEEAGELFF. The CDR3 DNA reads as TGTGCCAGCAGCTACGCGGAGGAGGCCGGGGAGCTGTTTTTT.

V usage is TRBV20-1 and J usage is TRBJ1-2; D not certain. V lost 6 bases to trimming and J lost 2 bases, with 10 bases between them. Germline V CDR1 and CDR2: DFQATT, SNEGSKA (reference sequence). The CDR3 length is 12 residues. The CDR3 bases are TGCAGTGCCCCAGAGACGAACTATGGCTACACCTTC. It is translated as CSAPETNYGYTF.

J is TRBJ2-7 and V is TRBV27, with D maybe TRBD2 (6 bases). V lost 4 bases and J lost 3, with 19 bases in between. Germline CDR1 reads MNHEY; CDR2 reads SMNVEV (reference sequence). The CDR3 runs to 16 residues. CDR3 in DNA: TGTGCCAGCAGTTACGGGGATAGCGGACGAATCTACGAGCAGTACTTC. This encodes CASSYGDSGRIYEQYF.

The chain carries TRBV6-5 and TRBJ2-1; 9 bases are a match to TRBD1. Trimming cost V 6 bases and J 7 bases; bases outside gene matches: 7. Germline loops: CDR1 MNHEY, CDR2 SVGAGI. This CDR3 region has 14 residues. DNA of the CDR3: TGTGCCAGCAGAGGGACAGGGCGGCAAAATGAGCAGTTCTTC. Its translation: CASRGTGRQNEQFF.

This clonotype was detected only a few times. The chain carries TRBV20-1 and TRBJ2-7, with 9 bases aligning to TRBD1. The germline V gene encodes CDR1 DFQATT and CDR2 SNEGSKA (reference sequence). The V segment lost 1 base and the J segment 5 bases; nucleotides outside the gene matches: 9. The CDR3 spans 15 residues. The CDR3 DNA follows: TGCAGTGCTAGAGCGGGTCGAGGACAGGGGAACGAGCAGTACTTC. Amino acids: CSARAGRGQGNEQYF.

A note on this clonotype: One end of the junction does not line up with germline, which may come from a read error. The chain uses TRBV5-5 and TRBJ1-4; no clear D. This CDR3 spans 14 amino acids. Germline CDR1 is SGHKS and CDR2 is YYEKEE (reference sequence). DNA for the CDR3: TGTGCCAGCAGCTTGGACGGCACTAGTGAAAAACTGTTTTTT. This encodes CASSLDGTSEKLFF.

This chain connects TRBV29-1 to TRBJ1-1; possible D gene TRBD1, 6 bases. Germline CDR1 SQVTM, CDR2 ANQGSEA. The V gene lost 6 bases and the J gene lost 1 base, with 12 bases spanning the gap. The length of the CDR3 is 13 residues. The CDR3 protein is CSVATGRNTEAFF. CDR3 sequence (DNA): TGCAGCGTCGCTACAGGGCGGAACACTGAAGCTTTCTTT.

V is TRBV6-5 and J is TRBJ1-2; 9 nucleotides match TRBD1. The CDR3 totals 16 residues. Germline V lookup: CDR1 MNHEY, CDR2 SVGAGI. V was clipped by 5 bases and J by 6 bases; unmatched bases: 13. The DNA for the CDR3 is TGTGCCAGCAGTCCCCCCGGGACAGGGTCCCACGATGGCTACACCTTC. It translates to CASSPPGTGSHDGYTF.

A single count supports this clonotype. The chain is built from TRBV20-1 and TRBJ1-1, with D uncertain. CDR3 length: 12 residues. Per the germline V gene, CDR1 is DFQATT and CDR2 is SNEGSKA (reference sequence). V dropped 2 bases and J dropped 4 bases, with 8 bases sitting between them. Here the CDR3 reads CSARWRATEAFF. CDR3 sequence (DNA): TGCAGTGCTAGATGGAGGGCCACTGAAGCTTTCTTT.